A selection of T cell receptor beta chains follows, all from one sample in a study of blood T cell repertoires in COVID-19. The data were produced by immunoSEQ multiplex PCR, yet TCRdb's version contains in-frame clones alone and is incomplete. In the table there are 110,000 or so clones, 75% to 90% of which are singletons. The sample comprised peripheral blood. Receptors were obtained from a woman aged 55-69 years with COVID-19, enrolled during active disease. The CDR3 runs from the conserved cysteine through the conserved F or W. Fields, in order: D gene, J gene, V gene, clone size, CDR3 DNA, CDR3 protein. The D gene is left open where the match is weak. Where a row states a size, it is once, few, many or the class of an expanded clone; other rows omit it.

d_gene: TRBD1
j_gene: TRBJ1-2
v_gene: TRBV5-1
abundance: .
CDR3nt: TGCGCCAGCAGCTTGACAGGGGGCGGTGGCTACACCTTC
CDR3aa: CASSLTGGGGYTF

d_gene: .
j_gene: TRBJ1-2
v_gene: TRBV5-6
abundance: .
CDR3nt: TGTGCCAGCCTGAATTCGGACAATCTCTATGGCTACACCTTC
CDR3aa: CASLNSDNLYGYTF

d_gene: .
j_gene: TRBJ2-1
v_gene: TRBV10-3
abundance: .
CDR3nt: TGTGCCACGAATCAGGGGATCGCCTACAATGAGCAGTTCTTC
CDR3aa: CATNQGIAYNEQFF

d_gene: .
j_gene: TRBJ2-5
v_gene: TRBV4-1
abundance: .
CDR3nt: TGCGCCAGCAGCCAAGAGCGGCATCGGGAGACCCAGTACTTC
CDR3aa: CASSQERHRETQYF

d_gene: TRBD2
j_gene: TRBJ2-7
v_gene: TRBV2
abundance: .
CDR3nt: TGTGCCAGCAGAACTAGCGGATCCTACGAGCAGTACTTC
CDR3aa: CASRTSGSYEQYF

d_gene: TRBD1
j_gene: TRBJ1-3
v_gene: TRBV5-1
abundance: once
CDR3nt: TGCGCCAGCAGCTCCACCGGGACAGGCTTTACCCGGAACACCATATATTTT
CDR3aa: CASSSTGTGFTRNTIYF

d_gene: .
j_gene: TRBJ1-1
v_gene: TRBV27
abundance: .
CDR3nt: TGTGCCAGTAGTGTGGGGGGGGCTCGCGGTGAAGCTTTCTTT
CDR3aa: CASSVGGARGEAFF

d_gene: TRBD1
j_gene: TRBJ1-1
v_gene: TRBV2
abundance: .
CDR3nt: TGTGCCAGCAGTGAAAATACAGGGGGCACGTCCCCCGCTTTCTTT
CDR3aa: CASSENTGGTSPAFF

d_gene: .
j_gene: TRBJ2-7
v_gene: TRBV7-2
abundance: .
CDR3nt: TGTGCCAGCAGCTTAGGGGCAAGCTCCTACGAGCAGTACTTC
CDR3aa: CASSLGASSYEQYF

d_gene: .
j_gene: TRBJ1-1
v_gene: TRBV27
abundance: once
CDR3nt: TGTGCCAGCAGCCCCAAAGTGGGCGATAAGTTCACTGAAGCTTTCTTT
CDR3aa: CASSPKVGDKFTEAFF

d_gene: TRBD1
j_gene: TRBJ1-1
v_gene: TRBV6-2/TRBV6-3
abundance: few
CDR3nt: TGTGCCAGCAGTTACGGGACAGCTGAAGCTTTCTTT
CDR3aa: CASSYGTAEAFF

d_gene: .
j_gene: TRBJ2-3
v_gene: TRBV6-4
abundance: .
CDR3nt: TGTGCCAGCAGTAGGGACTTTCCCACAGATACGCAGTATTTT
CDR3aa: CASSRDFPTDTQYF

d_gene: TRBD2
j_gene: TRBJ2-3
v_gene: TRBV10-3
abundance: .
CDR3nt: TGTGCCATCAGTGAAGGTTCGGGGGGGGCGGAAGATACGCAGTATTTT
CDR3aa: CAISEGSGGAEDTQYF

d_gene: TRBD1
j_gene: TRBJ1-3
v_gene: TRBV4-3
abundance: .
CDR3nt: TGCGCCAGCAGCGTCGGACAGGGGGCTAAGGGAAACACCATATATTTT
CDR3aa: CASSVGQGAKGNTIYF

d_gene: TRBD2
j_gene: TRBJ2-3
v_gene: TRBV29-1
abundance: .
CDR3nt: TGCAGCGTTGGCGTTAGCGGGGGGAAAAGCACAGATACGCAGTATTTT
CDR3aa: CSVGVSGGKSTDTQYF

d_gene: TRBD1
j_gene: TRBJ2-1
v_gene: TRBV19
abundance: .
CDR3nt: TGTGCCAGTACCGTGGACAGGGGGCGGAATGAGCAGTTCTTC
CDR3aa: CASTVDRGRNEQFF

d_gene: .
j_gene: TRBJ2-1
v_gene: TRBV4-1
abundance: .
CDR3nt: TGCGCCAGCAGCCAAGGTCCGGTTAATGAGCAGTTCTTC
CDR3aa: CASSQGPVNEQFF

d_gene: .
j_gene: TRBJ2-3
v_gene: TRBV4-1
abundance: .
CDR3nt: TGCGCCAGCAGCCAAGTTCCTCTAGCGACAGATACGCAGTATTTT
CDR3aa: CASSQVPLATDTQYF

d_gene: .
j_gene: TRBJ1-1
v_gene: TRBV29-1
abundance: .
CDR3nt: TGCAGCGCCGCGAAGATGAACACTGAAGCTTTCTTT
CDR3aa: CSAAKMNTEAFF

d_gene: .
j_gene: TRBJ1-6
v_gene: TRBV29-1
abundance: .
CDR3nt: TGCAGCGTTGAAGTCGGACAGCTAAATTCACCCCTCCACTTT
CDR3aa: CSVEVGQLNSPLHF

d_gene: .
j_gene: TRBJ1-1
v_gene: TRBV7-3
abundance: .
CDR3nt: TGTGCCAGCAGCTCTGATCCCCAGGGTTCGGCTTTCTTT
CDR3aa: CASSSDPQGSAFF

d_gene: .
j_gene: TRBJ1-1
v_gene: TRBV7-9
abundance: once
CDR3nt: TGTGCCAGCAGCTTATGGCCATATGAAGCTTTCTTT
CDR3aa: CASSLWPYEAFF

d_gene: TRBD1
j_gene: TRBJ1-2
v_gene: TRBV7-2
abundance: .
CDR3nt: TGTGCCAGCAGCTTAGTGTGGGCAGGGGGAGACTATGGCTACACCTTC
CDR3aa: CASSLVWAGGDYGYTF

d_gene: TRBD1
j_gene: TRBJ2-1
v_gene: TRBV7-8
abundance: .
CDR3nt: TGTGCCAGCAGCTTAGAGACAGGGGGCCCTTACAGCGGGCAGTTCTTC
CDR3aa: CASSLETGGPYSGQFF

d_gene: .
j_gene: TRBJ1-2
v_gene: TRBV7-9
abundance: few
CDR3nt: TGTGCCAGTCGAGCGGGACTCGGGGGCTACACCTTC
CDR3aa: CASRAGLGGYTF

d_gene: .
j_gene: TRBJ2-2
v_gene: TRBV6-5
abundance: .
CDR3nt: TGTGCCAGCATACCGGGAGTTGATGGTCCCGGGGAGCTGTTTTTT
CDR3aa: CASIPGVDGPGELFF

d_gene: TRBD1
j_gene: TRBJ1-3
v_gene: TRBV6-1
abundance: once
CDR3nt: TGTGCCAGCAGTGAAGCAGGACAGGGGGCTGGAAACACCATATATTTT
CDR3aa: CASSEAGQGAGNTIYF

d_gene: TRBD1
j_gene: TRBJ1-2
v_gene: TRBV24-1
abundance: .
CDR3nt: TGTGCCACCAGTGGTTCGCCGGGACAGGGGCGGACTAACTATGGCTACACCTTC
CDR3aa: CATSGSPGQGRTNYGYTF

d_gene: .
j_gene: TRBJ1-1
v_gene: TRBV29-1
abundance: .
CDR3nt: TGCAGCGCTTCGGCCAGGGTGAACACTGAAGCTTTCTTT
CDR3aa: CSASARVNTEAFF

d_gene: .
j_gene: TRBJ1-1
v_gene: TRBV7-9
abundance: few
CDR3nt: TGTGCCAGCACCCCCGGTCTGAACACTGAAGCTTTCTTT
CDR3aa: CASTPGLNTEAFF

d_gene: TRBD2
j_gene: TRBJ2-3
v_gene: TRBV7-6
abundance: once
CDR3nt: TGTGCCAGCAGCTCCCTAGCGGGGGTCCTCACAGATACGCAGTATTTT
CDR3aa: CASSSLAGVLTDTQYF

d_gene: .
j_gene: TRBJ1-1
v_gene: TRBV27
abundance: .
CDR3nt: TGTGCCAGCAGTTTATCCGGCACTGAAGCTTTCTTT
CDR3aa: CASSLSGTEAFF

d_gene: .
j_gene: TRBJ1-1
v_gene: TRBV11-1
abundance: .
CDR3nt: TGTGCCAGCAGCTTAGGGCAGGGTAACACTGAAGCTTTCTTT
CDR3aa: CASSLGQGNTEAFF